This paragraph covers one T cell receptor beta chain sequence. Its antigen is not identified. This record comes from a study of identical twins. Whole-study results and caveats: Compared with unrelated sharing, twin-shared out-of-frame alpha sequences had more low-probability sequences.

One entry per CDR3 protein, called by TCRdb with MiXCR from the 5' RACE reads. The sample holds about 500,000 distinct CDR3 sequences, roughly an eighth seen once. These same data were also listed under a study on yellow fever vaccine responses in identical twins.

The sequence was collected from a woman aged 18 to 35 in good health. Material: CD4+ T cells sorted from blood.

Here the CDR3 DNA reads TGCGCCAGCAGCTTGGGAGCGGGGGGTTCCCTCCCCACAGATACGCAGTATTTT. Amino acids: CASSLGAGGSLPTDTQYF. V usage is TRBV5-1 and J usage is TRBJ2-3, with 9 bases aligning to TRBD2. The ends lost 0 bases at V and 2 bases at J; junction bases unmatched: 10. CDR1 and CDR2 (germline): SGHRS, YFSETQ. CDR3 size: 18 residues.